This TCR beta chain is drawn from a study of response to subunit inactivated influenza vaccine. Study-wide results and limits: Authors suggested each seasonal flu vaccination may recruit only limited numbers of new T cells.

The V gene end was trimmed by 8 bases and the J gene end by 5 bases; junction bases not matched to a gene: 9. Per the germline V gene, CDR1 is LNHDA and CDR2 is SQIVND (reference sequence). The length of the CDR3 is 14 residues. A note on this clonotype: Antigen: not known.

MiXCR, applied by TCRdb to the RT-PCR reads, yields one record per CDR3 protein. The profile shows roughly 650,000 distinct CDR3 sequences, 14% of them singletons. V usage is TRBV19 and J usage is TRBJ2-3; 8 bases fit TRBD1. The input for sequencing was PBMCs from blood, taken about 14 days before vaccination. This receptor was obtained from a man aged 50 to 60 who received an inactivated influenza vaccine. The DNA of the CDR3 is TGTGCCAGTGCTGTGGGACAGGCGGTAGATACGCAGTATTTT. It codes for CASAVGQAVDTQYF.